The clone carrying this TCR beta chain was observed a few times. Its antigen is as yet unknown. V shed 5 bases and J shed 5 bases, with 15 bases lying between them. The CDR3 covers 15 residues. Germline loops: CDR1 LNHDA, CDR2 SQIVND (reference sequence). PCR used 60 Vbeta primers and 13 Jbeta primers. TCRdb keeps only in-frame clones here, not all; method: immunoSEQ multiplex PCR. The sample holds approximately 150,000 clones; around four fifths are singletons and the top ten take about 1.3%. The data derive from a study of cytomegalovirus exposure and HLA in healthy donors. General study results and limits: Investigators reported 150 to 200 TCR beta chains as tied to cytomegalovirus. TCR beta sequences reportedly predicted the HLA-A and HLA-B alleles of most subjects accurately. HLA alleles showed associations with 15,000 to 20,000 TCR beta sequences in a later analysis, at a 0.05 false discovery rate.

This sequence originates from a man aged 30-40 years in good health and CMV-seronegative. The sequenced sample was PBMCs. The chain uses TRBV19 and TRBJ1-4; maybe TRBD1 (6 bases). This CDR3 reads CASSLQGSGNEKLFF. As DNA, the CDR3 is TGTGCCAGTAGTCTCCAGGGGTCGGGAAATGAAAAACTGTTTTTT.